The 12 T cell receptor beta chains in this list originate from one sample, sequenced in a study of OX40 agonist ivuxolimab in advanced cancers. Clones were sequenced by immunoSEQ multiplex PCR, and TCRdb holds only the in-frame ones, with some missing. Of roughly 61,000 clones listed, 80% to 95% are singletons. The starting material was CD4+ or CD8+ T cells sorted from blood, obtained in a trial of the OX40 agonist ivuxolimab. The receptors were sampled from an adult with an advanced solid tumor such as melanoma, head and neck, liver or kidney cancer.

V and J are TRBV9 and TRBJ1-4; 7 bases line up with TRBD1. Per germline, CDR1 SGDLS and CDR2 YYNGEE. The CDR3 is 15 amino acids. Trimming cost V 4 bases and J 8 bases; bases outside gene matches: 11. The CDR3: CASSSGGQREEKLFF. The CDR3 region has the DNA TGTGCCAGCAGCTCGGGGGGACAGCGTGAGGAAAAACTGTTTTTT.

The V and J genes are TRBV27 and TRBJ1-2, with D perhaps matching TRBD1 (5 bases). CDR1 MNHEY and CDR2 SMNVEV come from the germline V gene (reference sequence). Trimming took off 8 bases at V and 8 bases at J, with 15 bases between the two ends. This CDR3 has 12 residues. The CDR3 nucleotides are TGTGCCAGCGGATGGGGGGGTGGAGGCTACACCTTC. It specifies CASGWGGGGYTF.

The chain has TRBV29-1 and TRBJ2-6, with D tentatively TRBD2 (5 bases). This CDR3 contains 14 residues. Germline CDR1 and CDR2: SQVTM and ANQGSEA. The V end lost 2 bases, the J end lost 1 base, and 6 bases lay between the germline ends. This CDR3 is CSVESGSGANVLTF. The CDR3 nucleotides read TGCAGCGTTGAAAGCGGATCTGGGGCCAACGTCCTGACTTTC.

The chain uses TRBV5-6 and TRBJ2-2; D is unresolved. This CDR3 spans 12 amino acids. Germline CDR1 reads SGHDT; CDR2 reads YYEEEE. The V end was cut by 4 bases, the J end by 7 bases, with 8 bases between. The CDR3 is CASSPPSGELFF. In DNA form, the CDR3 reads TGTGCCAGCAGCCCCCCCAGCGGGGAGCTGTTTTTT.

This clone was seen a single time. The rearrangement joins TRBV19 to TRBJ1-2; 7 positions agree with TRBD1. The junction had 10 bases not matched to a gene; V was cut back by 5 bases and J by 4 bases. CDR1 is LNHDA, CDR2 SQIVND, per germline (reference sequence). The CDR3 is 15 amino acids. CDR3 in DNA: TGTGCCAGTAGTGCCCTCCAGGGGGGAGGCTATGGCTACACCTTC. Translating gives CASSALQGGGYGYTF.

This rearrangement joins TRBV4-1 to TRBJ1-2; D uncertain. The germline gives CDR1 MGHRA, CDR2 YSYEKL. There are 13 residues in the CDR3. V was shortened by 1 base and J by 5 bases, with 8 bases between the two germline ends. CDR3 DNA sequence: TGCGCCAGCAGCCAAGTTGATCCATATGGCTACACCTTC. It is translated as CASSQVDPYGYTF.

The rearrangement links TRBV6-6 to TRBJ2-1; weak D call: TRBD2 (6 bases). Trimming took off 7 bases at V and 3 bases at J, with 13 bases between the two ends. The V gene's germline CDR1 is MNHNY and CDR2 SVGAGI (reference sequence). CDR3 length equals 14 residues. CDR3 amino acids: CASTLGGHYNEQFF. CDR3 coding DNA: TGTGCCAGCACCCTGGGAGGACACTACAATGAGCAGTTCTTC.

The J gene is TRBJ1-6, the V gene TRBV13; D is unclear. V gave up 1 base and J gave up 5 bases, with 9 bases separating them. The CDR3 extends over 15 amino acids. Germline CDR1 PRHDT, CDR2 FYEKMQ (reference sequence). CDR3 sequence reads: CASSLDHRNNSPLHF. The CDR3 DNA is TGTGCCAGCAGCTTAGATCACAGAAATAATTCACCCCTCCACTTT. Full variable domain (remainder filled in from reference TRBV13 and TRBJ1-6): AAGVIQSPRHLIKEKRETATLKCYPIPRHDTVYWYQQGPGQDPQFLISFYEKMQSDKGSIPDRFSAQQFSDYHSELNMSSLELGDSALYFCASSLDHRNNSPLHFGNGTRLTVT.

The chain joins TRBV19 to TRBJ1-3, with unresolved D. Germline loops: CDR1 LNHDA, CDR2 SQIVND (reference sequence). The V and J ends lost 5 bases and 0 bases respectively, with 8 bases between them. The CDR3 has 14 residues. CDR3 sequence: CASSPLSSGNTIYF. For the CDR3, the DNA is TGTGCCAGTAGTCCCCTCAGCTCTGGAAACACCATATATTTT.

The gene calls are TRBV27 and TRBJ2-2, with 9 bases aligning to TRBD1. With V trimmed by 8 bases and J by 2 bases, 6 bases remained unmatched. The CDR3 has 15 amino acids. CDR1 and CDR2 from the germline V gene are MNHEY and SMNVEV (reference sequence). The CDR3 sequence is CASGTGSRNTGELFF. The CDR3 DNA reads TGTGCCAGCGGGACAGGGTCTCGAAACACCGGGGAGCTGTTTTTT.

This clone was recorded once. Written as DNA, the CDR3 is TGTGCCAGCAGTGCTAGGGAGGCAGATACGCAGTATTTT. Its translation is CASSAREADTQYF. The V call is TRBV6-4, the J call TRBJ2-3; tentative D call: TRBD2 (6 bases). In germline, CDR1 is MRHNA, CDR2 SNTAGT. V shed 4 bases and J shed 4 bases, with 9 bases lying between them. This CDR3 has 13 residues.

The chain links TRBV19 to TRBJ1-2, with unresolved D. V was pared by 3 bases and J by 5 bases, with 13 bases between. From germline, CDR1 is LNHDA and CDR2 SQIVND (reference sequence). This CDR3 comprises 14 residues. The CDR3 nucleotides read TGTGCCAGTAGTATCGGTGGTTCGGGGTATGGCTACACCTTC. This codes for CASSIGGSGYGYTF. Supplemented by reference TRBV19 and TRBJ1-2, the full variable domain reads DGGITQSPKYLFRKEGQNVTLSCEQNLNHDAMYWYRQDPGQGLRLIYYSQIVNDFQKGDIAEGYSVSREKKESFPLTVTSAQKNPTAFYLCASSIGGSGYGYTFGSGTRLTVV.